This passage covers 27 T cell receptor beta chains from one sample sequenced in a study of T cell responses to AZD1222 COVID-19 vaccine. Method: immunoSEQ multiplex PCR; TCRdb's copy keeps in-frame clones and lacks some. The sample includes under 95,000 clones, around 90% of them seen just once. Material: peripheral blood, obtained on day 0 of AZD1222 vaccination. These receptors all stem from an adult in good health.

J is TRBJ1-5 and V is TRBV5-1; the match to TRBD1 covers 7 bases. Trimming at V came to 4 bases and at J to 5 bases, leaving 9 bases not matched to a gene. The CDR3 is 15 amino acids. Germline-derived CDR1 and CDR2 are SGHRS and YFSETQ. The CDR3 loop reads CASSPGGDRYQPQHF. The CDR3 DNA follows: TGCGCCAGCAGCCCCGGTGGGGACAGATATCAGCCCCAGCATTTT.

This chain links TRBV10-3 with TRBJ2-2; the D is unclear. The CDR3 spans 12 residues. Deletions cut 6 bases from V and 4 bases from J, with 6 bases between. The germline V gene encodes CDR1 ENHRY and CDR2 SYGVKD. The chain's CDR3 is CAIRQVTGELFF. CDR3 sequence (DNA): TGTGCCATCAGGCAAGTCACCGGGGAGCTGTTTTTT.

The chain uses TRBV19 and TRBJ1-1; 7 bases are a match to TRBD1. V lost 6 bases and J lost 1; bases outside the gene matches: 5. The CDR3 is 14 amino acids. CDR1 and CDR2 from the germline V gene are LNHDA and SQIVND (reference sequence). CDR3 protein: CASRLTGPNTEAFF. CDR3 DNA: TGTGCCAGTAGACTGACAGGGCCGAACACTGAAGCTTTCTTT.

J is TRBJ2-1 and V is TRBV4-1; 9 bases map to TRBD2. The V and J ends lost 0 bases and 6 bases, in that order; junction bases with no gene match: 15. Germline V lookup: CDR1 MGHRA, CDR2 YSYEKL. There are 19 residues in the CDR3. The CDR3 region is CASSQEFPFSGRGGNEQFF. The DNA for the CDR3 is TGCGCCAGCAGCCAAGAGTTTCCCTTTAGCGGGAGAGGTGGCAATGAGCAGTTCTTC.

The chain is built from TRBV6-2 or TRBV6-3 and TRBJ1-5; a weak D match, TRBD1 (5 bases). The CDR3 extends over 15 amino acids. Germline V gene lookup returns CDR1 MNHEY and CDR2 SVGEGT. The V end lost 5 bases, the J end lost 2 bases, and 13 bases lay between the germline ends. CDR3 sequence: CASSHGGWGNQPQHF. The CDR3 region has the DNA TGTGCCAGCAGTCACGGGGGATGGGGCAATCAGCCCCAGCATTTT.

The V and J genes are TRBV5-1 and TRBJ2-7; 8 positions match TRBD1. CDR1 SGHRS and CDR2 YFSETQ come from the germline V gene. The V gene end was trimmed by 4 bases and the J gene end by 7 bases; junction bases not matched to a gene: 7. CDR3 size: 13 residues. Written as DNA, the CDR3 is TGCGCCAGCAGCCGACAGGGGCCAAGGGAGCAGTACTTC. The encoded protein is CASSRQGPREQYF.

The chain links TRBV7-9 to TRBJ2-3, with 9 bases that match TRBD1. Per the germline V gene, CDR1 is SEHNR and CDR2 is FQNEAQ (reference sequence). V gave up 4 bases and J gave up 2 bases; unmatched junction bases: 1. The CDR3 sequence is 14 residues long. This CDR3 reads CASSWTGATDTQYF. CDR3 nucleotides: TGTGCCAGCAGCTGGACAGGGGCCACAGATACGCAGTATTTT.

The chain recombines TRBV27 with TRBJ2-3; 9 nucleotides align to TRBD2. Germline V gives CDR1 MNHEY, CDR2 SMNVEV (reference sequence). There are 16 residues in the CDR3. V dropped 5 bases and J dropped 4; count of bases not matched to a gene: 10. CDR3: CASSPTRGRGADTQYF. CDR3 nucleotide sequence: TGTGCCAGCAGTCCCACTCGCGGGAGGGGGGCAGATACGCAGTATTTT.

This chain connects TRBV27 to TRBJ1-1, with D perhaps matching TRBD1 (5 bases). The germline V and J ends were trimmed by 6 bases and 1 base, with 9 bases remaining between them. The CDR3 length is 13 residues. Per germline, CDR1 MNHEY and CDR2 SMNVEV (reference sequence). The CDR3 DNA follows: TGTGCCAGCAGCGAGGGGCCGAACACTGAAGCTTTCTTT. Amino acid sequence: CASSEGPNTEAFF.

The V and J genes are TRBV3-1 (or the pseudogene TRBV3-2) and TRBJ2-7, with D unresolved. Trimming shortened V by 2 bases and J by 6 bases, and 14 bases separated the two germline ends. The CDR3 consists of 14 residues. Looked up from germline, CDR1 is LGHDT and CDR2 is YNNKEL (reference sequence). CDR3 sequence: CASSQSNRVTEQYF. The CDR3, as DNA: TGTGCCAGCAGCCAAAGCAACAGAGTAACCGAGCAGTACTTC.

The chain has TRBV2 and TRBJ1-1; D is possibly TRBD1 (5 bases). V lost 6 bases and J lost 3, with 11 bases in between. Per germline, CDR1 SNHLY and CDR2 FYNNEI. This CDR3 has 13 amino acids. The CDR3 region is CASRGDHHTEAFF. The CDR3 nucleotides read TGTGCCAGCAGGGGGGACCACCACACTGAAGCTTTCTTT.

This clone was found a few times. The chain is built from TRBV9 and TRBJ2-1; 11 nucleotides match TRBD2. J was trimmed by 9 bases and V by 0 bases; bases with no gene match: 11. Germline V gene sequence: CDR1 SGDLS, CDR2 YYNGEE. This CDR3 has 17 residues. CDR3 in DNA: TGTGCCAGCAGCGTAGCCTTTAGACTAGCGGGATACGGTGAGCAGTTCTTC. Protein: CASSVAFRLAGYGEQFF.

This clone was recorded only once. This chain's CDR3 is CASSLETRPFYGYTF. The CDR3 DNA sequence: TGTGCCAGCAGCTTAGAGACAAGACCTTTCTATGGCTACACCTTC. The chain combines TRBV11-2 with TRBJ1-2; D gene unclear. The V end lost 0 bases, the J end lost 4 bases, and 12 bases lay between the germline ends. CDR1 SGHAT and CDR2 FQNNGV come from the germline V gene. This CDR3 contains 15 residues.

The CDR3 spells CASSGRGGMNTEAFF. DNA of the CDR3: TGCGCCAGCAGCGGGAGGGGAGGCATGAACACTGAAGCTTTCTTT. The chain has TRBV5-1 and TRBJ1-1; TRBD1 might be the D (5 bases). This CDR3 is 15 amino acids long. The ends were cut back, 4 bases at V and 0 bases at J, with 13 bases in the middle. Germline V gene data show CDR1 as SGHRS and CDR2 as YFSETQ.

The gene calls are TRBV19 and TRBJ2-7; 8 nucleotides agree with TRBD2. With 5 bases clipped from V and 3 bases from J, the junction kept 21 bases outside the gene matches. Per the germline V gene, CDR1 is LNHDA and CDR2 is SQIVND (reference sequence). This CDR3 spans 19 amino acids. In DNA, the CDR3 is TGTGCCAGTAGTCCAGAACCGGGTGTTTCGGGGGGGACCTTCTACGAGCAGTACTTC. It is translated as CASSPEPGVSGGTFYEQYF.

The chain is built from TRBV6-1 and TRBJ2-1, with D hard to call. The CDR3 is 12 residues long. Trimming removed 1 base from V and 8 bases from J, with 6 bases in between. The germline CDR1 and CDR2 sequences are MNHNS and SASEGT. CDR3 in amino acids: CASSEVGYEQFF. The DNA for the CDR3 is TGTGCCAGCAGTGAAGTGGGATATGAGCAGTTCTTC.

The rearrangement uses TRBV5-4 and TRBJ2-7; D may be TRBD1 (5 bases). CDR1 and CDR2 (germline): SGHNT, YYREEE (reference sequence). The CDR3 spans 15 residues. Trimming shortened V by 2 bases and J by 2 bases, and 14 bases separated the two germline ends. CDR3 sequence reads: CASSFSLGATYEQYF. In DNA form, the CDR3 reads TGTGCCAGCAGCTTTAGTCTTGGGGCAACCTACGAGCAGTACTTC.

J is TRBJ2-6 and V is TRBV19; D not certain. CDR1 is LNHDA, CDR2 SQIVND, per germline (reference sequence). V lost 3 bases to trimming and J lost 0 bases, with 6 bases between them. This CDR3 is 15 amino acids long. CDR3 coding DNA: TGTGCCAGTAGTATCCCTGACTCTGGGGCCAACGTCCTGACTTTC. It translates to CASSIPDSGANVLTF.

This clone was observed once. This chain joins TRBV5-6 and TRBJ2-7, with 11 positions matching TRBD2. Germline values: CDR1 SGHDT, CDR2 YYEEEE. V was clipped by 1 base and J by 4 bases; unmatched bases: 4. This CDR3 contains 15 residues. The CDR3, as DNA: TGTGCCAGCAGCTTGACTAGCGGGGGCGGGTACGAGCAGTACTTC. Translating it yields CASSLTSGGGYEQYF.

The J gene is TRBJ2-3, the V gene TRBV11-2; 7 bases fit TRBD2. CDR3 length equals 16 residues. The germline gives CDR1 SGHAT, CDR2 FQNNGV. V gave up 1 base and J gave up 2 bases; unmatched junction bases: 6. The CDR3 here is CASSLVGGSYTDTQYF. The CDR3 DNA follows: TGTGCCAGCAGCTTAGTTGGCGGGAGTTACACAGATACGCAGTATTTT.

V usage is TRBV19 and J usage is TRBJ2-1; possibly TRBD2 for D (5 bases). Per the germline V gene, CDR1 is LNHDA and CDR2 is SQIVND (reference sequence). The CDR3 length is 16 residues. V gave up 6 bases and J gave up 3 bases, with 18 bases separating them. The CDR3 loop is CASSPPRAELYNEQFF. CDR3 in DNA: TGTGCCAGTAGCCCCCCTCGAGCGGAGCTCTACAATGAGCAGTTCTTC.

CDR3 coding DNA: TGCGCCAGCAGCCCCTTCGAAGCGGGGGGGCTTTCGCGAGAGACCCAGTACTTC. Protein: CASSPFEAGGLSRETQYF. The V gene is TRBV5-1, the J gene TRBJ2-5; 10 bases are a match to TRBD2. Germline loops: CDR1 SGHRS, CDR2 YFSETQ. CDR3 size: 18 residues. With 4 bases clipped from V and 4 bases from J, the junction kept 16 bases outside the gene matches.

Notes on this clone: Other nucleotide sequences from this sample produce the same CDR3. The chain joins TRBV28 to TRBJ2-7; 9 bases match TRBD2. J lost 3 bases, V lost 2 bases, and 2 bases had no gene match. This CDR3 region has 14 residues. Germline V CDR1 and CDR2: MDHEN, SYDVKM. The CDR3 DNA is TGTGCCAGCAGTTTAGCGGGAGGGGTCTACGAGCAGTACTTC. Amino acids: CASSLAGGVYEQYF.

This clone was seen a single time. The chain joins TRBV29-1 to TRBJ1-5, with D possibly matching TRBD1 (5 bases). Germline V lookup: CDR1 SQVTM, CDR2 ANQGSEA. CDR3 length equals 13 residues. V gave up 8 bases and J gave up 3 bases, with 14 bases separating them. CDR3 sequence: CSPVGDFNQPQHF. CDR3 nucleotides: TGCAGCCCTGTGGGGGATTTCAATCAGCCCCAGCATTTT.

This chain connects TRBV21-1 to TRBJ1-6; the table's D gene call, TRBD1, was not cross checked with the DNA. TRBV21-1 counts as a pseudogene. This CDR3 comprises 17 residues. The CDR3 coding sequence is TGTGCCAGCAGCACGTTGGACAGGCTCAATTATAATTCACCCCTCCACTTT. This sequence encodes CASSTLDRLNYNSPLHF.

The chain links TRBV7-2 to TRBJ1-1, with D perhaps TRBD1 (6 bases). Between the trimmed V and J ends, which lost 3 bases and 2 bases, there was a span of 13 bases. CDR3 length: 15 residues. Germline values: CDR1 SGHTA, CDR2 FQGNSA. Here the CDR3 DNA reads TGTGCCAGCAGCTTTCTTTTGACAGGAAACACTGAAGCTTTCTTT. Translating gives CASSFLLTGNTEAFF. The entire variable domain, with the rest obtained from reference TRBV7-2 and TRBJ1-1, is as follows: GAGVSQSPSNKVTEKGKDVELRCDPISGHTALYWYRQSLGQGLEFLIYFQGNSAPDKSGLPSDRFSAERTGGSVSTLTIQRTQQEDSAVYLCASSFLLTGNTEAFFGQGTRLTVV.

V and J are TRBV7-9 and TRBJ1-4; 7 bases line up with TRBD1. This CDR3 has 18 residues. The ends lost 2 bases at V and 5 bases at J; junction bases unmatched: 14. CDR1 and CDR2 (germline): SEHNR, FQNEAQ (reference sequence). The chain's CDR3 is CASSLTLTYDRVNEKLFF. CDR3 coding DNA: TGTGCCAGCAGCTTAACCCTAACCTACGACAGGGTCAATGAAAAACTGTTTTTT.